Presented here are 30 T cell receptor beta chains from one specimen sequenced in a study of T cell repertoires in cytomegalovirus infection. TCRdb re-called the reads through MiXCR, storing one row per CDR3 protein. The sample contains roughly 90,000 distinct CDR3 sequences, 20% to 30% of which appear only once. These receptors have no known antigen. This material consisted of CD8+ T cells from cultured PBMCs, taken from culture after CMV antigen stimulation. The receptor source for this set is a human donor in good health (CMV status not recorded). Some clones in this sample may be carry-over from other donors' samples.

This clonotype was recorded at least ten times. V gene TRBV6-2 or TRBV6-3 combines with J gene TRBJ1-1, with D unresolved. The CDR3 length is 15 residues. Trimming took 5 bases from V and 4 from J, leaving 17 bases between them. Germline-derived CDR1 and CDR2 are MNHEY and SVGEGT. The CDR3 region is CASSPNIQITTEAFF. The DNA for the CDR3 is TGTGCCAGCAGTCCCAACATACAAATCACCACTGAAGCTTTCTTT.

This clonotype was seen a handful of times. This chain uses TRBV6-1 with TRBJ2-5, with D perhaps matching TRBD1 (6 bases). V was cut by 6 bases and J by 2 bases, with 10 bases left in between. CDR1 and CDR2 from the germline V gene are MNHNS and SASEGT. This CDR3 comprises 13 residues. The CDR3 loop is CASSRDIQETQYF. Written as DNA, the CDR3 is TGTGCCAGCAGCCGGGACATTCAAGAGACCCAGTACTTC.

CDR3 in amino acids: CASSPDRTGGYEQYF. CDR3 nucleotides: TGTGCCAGCTCACCAGACAGGACAGGGGGTTACGAGCAGTACTTC. V gene TRBV18 combines with J gene TRBJ2-7, with 10 bases lining up with TRBD1. V shed 2 bases, J shed 4 bases, and the junction held 5 bases outside the gene matches. The V gene's germline CDR1 is KGHSH and CDR2 LQKENI. CDR3 length: 15 residues.

This clonotype was counted between two and nine times. The genes are TRBV7-8 and TRBJ1-4; possibly TRBD1 for D (5 bases). The germline V gene encodes CDR1 SGHVS and CDR2 FQNEAQ. Between the trimmed V and J ends, which lost 3 bases and 4 bases, there was a span of 15 bases. The CDR3 is 16 residues long. CDR3 sequence reads: CASSFLSRQLNEKLFF. The CDR3 bases are TGTGCCAGCAGCTTTCTGAGTCGACAGCTTAATGAAAAACTGTTTTTT.

The V and J genes are TRBV29-1 and TRBJ2-5; 7 bases are a match to TRBD2. Germline V gene sequence: CDR1 SQVTM, CDR2 ANQGSEA. V gave up 5 bases and J gave up 3 bases; unmatched junction bases: 12. This CDR3 contains 15 residues. CDR3 bases: TGCAGCGTTCGCGGGGGACCTTTTTCAAAAGAGACCCAGTACTTC. Its protein product is CSVRGGPFSKETQYF.

This clonotype occurred many times. This chain joins TRBV28 and TRBJ2-7, with D perhaps matching TRBD1 (5 bases). The CDR3 contains 14 residues. Trimming removed 3 bases at V and 5 bases at J, with 14 bases between. The germline CDR1 and CDR2 sequences are MDHEN and SYDVKM. CDR3 sequence (DNA): TGTGCCAGCAGTTTGCTCCCAGGGTCCCACGAGCAGTACTTC. It encodes CASSLLPGSHEQYF.

The chain carries TRBV6-1 and TRBJ2-5, with TRBD1 matching 9 bases. The junction had 11 bases not matched to a gene; V was cut back by 0 bases and J by 9 bases. The CDR3 loop spans 16 amino acids. Germline CDR1 reads MNHNS; CDR2 reads SASEGT. The CDR3 here is CASSEAVGTGQEAQYF. The CDR3 nucleotides read TGTGCCAGCAGTGAAGCGGTGGGGACAGGGCAGGAGGCCCAGTACTTC.

This clonotype has only a few counts. This rearrangement joins TRBV6-2 or TRBV6-3 to TRBJ2-7; D is undetermined. Trimming stripped 2 bases from V and 6 bases from J, with 8 bases between. The CDR3 has 12 residues. Per the germline V gene, CDR1 is MNHEY and CDR2 is SVGEGT. The CDR3 coding sequence is TGTGCCAGCAGTTACGCACTAAGCGAGCAGTACTTC. Residues: CASSYALSEQYF.

This clonotype was detected ten times or more. This chain links TRBV6-2 or TRBV6-3 with TRBJ2-1, with TRBD1 identical over 8 bases. The CDR3 covers 14 residues. J gave up 8 bases and V 7 bases, and 10 bases lay outside the gene matches. Germline CDR1 is MNHEY and CDR2 is SVGEGT. This chain's CDR3 is CASTSGGQVDEQFF. In nucleotides, the CDR3 is TGTGCCAGCACCTCAGGGGGCCAGGTGGATGAGCAGTTCTTC.

This clonotype was picked up many times. This chain joins TRBV12-3 or TRBV12-4 and TRBJ2-1; D is uncertain. The CDR3 has 12 residues. V lost 3 bases and J lost 12, with 12 bases in between. This CDR3 reads CASSFSWEGQFF. CDR3 nucleotides: TGTGCCAGCAGTTTTTCTTGGGAAGGGCAGTTCTTC.

The chain couples TRBV20-1 to TRBJ1-1, with TRBD1 matching over 9 bases. Trimming took 0 bases from V and 1 from J; bases not matched to a gene: 6. Per germline, CDR1 DFQATT and CDR2 SNEGSKA (reference sequence). The CDR3 consists of 16 residues. CDR3 residues: CSARDSGTGRNTEAFF. CDR3 DNA sequence: TGCAGTGCTAGAGATTCAGGGACAGGGAGGAACACTGAAGCTTTCTTT.

V is TRBV5-1 and J is TRBJ1-1, with no clear D. The V and J ends lost 5 bases and 7 bases respectively, with 9 bases between them. CDR1 SGHRS and CDR2 YFSETQ come from the germline V gene. The CDR3 contains 11 residues. The CDR3 DNA reads as TGCGCCAGCAGTATTGGTAATGAAGCTTTCTTT. This codes for CASSIGNEAFF. The variable domain in full, with the rest retrieved from reference TRBV5-1 and TRBJ1-1, is KAGVTQTPRYLIKTRGQQVTLSCSPISGHRSVSWYQQTPGQGLQFLFEYFSETQRNKGNFPGRFSGRQFSNSRSEMNVSTLELGDSALYLCASSIGNEAFFGQGTRLTVV.

J is TRBJ2-5 and V is TRBV10-3; 7 nucleotides match TRBD2. This CDR3 region has 18 residues. J lost 0 bases, V lost 2 bases, and 12 bases had no gene match. Germline V lookup: CDR1 ENHRY, CDR2 SYGVKD. CDR3 nucleotide sequence: TGTGCCATCAGTGAGCTGGGTGCGGGAGCGGACGACCAAGAGACCCAGTACTTC. Protein: CAISELGAGADDQETQYF.

This chain links TRBV5-6 with TRBJ1-6; D call uncertain. Trimming pared 7 bases from V and 4 bases from J, leaving 6 bases between. The CDR3 has 12 amino acids. Looked up from germline, CDR1 is SGHDT and CDR2 is YYEEEE. CDR3 region: CASGIYNSPLHF. Here the CDR3 DNA reads TGTGCCAGCGGGATTTATAATTCACCCCTCCACTTT.

CDR3: CASSQVYPDTQYF. CDR3 DNA sequence: TGTGCCAGCAGCCAAGTATACCCAGATACGCAGTATTTT. J is TRBJ2-3 and V is TRBV14, with unresolved D. The V gene lost 1 base and the J gene lost 4 bases, with 6 bases spanning the gap. Germline V gene data show CDR1 as SGHDN and CDR2 as FVKESK. CDR3 length equals 13 residues.

V gene TRBV27 combines with J gene TRBJ2-7; D ambiguous. Trimming took off 8 bases at V and 0 bases at J, with 29 bases between the two ends. CDR1 and CDR2 (germline): MNHEY, SMNVEV (reference sequence). The CDR3 length is 19 residues. The CDR3 DNA sequence: TGTGCCAGCGCTCCCGCCGGTGCCTGGGTGAACCCTGACTCCTACGAGCAGTACTTC. The encoded protein is CASAPAGAWVNPDSYEQYF.

The V gene is TRBV4-2, the J gene TRBJ1-5; D might be TRBD1 (5 bases). Germline CDR1 and CDR2: LGHNA and YNFKEQ. CDR3 length: 15 amino acids. The ends were cut back, 0 bases at V and 7 bases at J, with 13 bases in the middle. The CDR3 sequence is CASSQEGVGFQPQHF. The DNA of the CDR3 is TGTGCCAGCAGCCAAGAGGGGGTGGGATTCCAGCCCCAGCATTTT.

The CDR3 region has the DNA TGCGCCAGCAGCGAGGGACCGAGGAGCTCCTACGAGCAGTACTTC. Translating gives CASSEGPRSSYEQYF. The genes are TRBV5-1 and TRBJ2-7, with D possibly called TRBD1 or TRBD2 (5 bases each). This CDR3 contains 15 residues. Trimming shortened V by 4 bases and J by 0 bases, and 14 bases separated the two germline ends. From germline, CDR1 is SGHRS and CDR2 YFSETQ.

V and J are TRBV6-5 and TRBJ1-2, with D perhaps TRBD1 (6 bases). The V gene lost 4 bases and the J gene lost 1 base, with 13 bases spanning the gap. CDR3 size: 15 residues. Germline CDR1 MNHEY, CDR2 SVGAGI. The chain's CDR3 is CASSSPTGDNYGYTF. The CDR3 DNA reads TGTGCCAGCAGTTCCCCGACAGGAGATAACTATGGCTACACCTTC.

This chain joins TRBV9 and TRBJ2-7; TRBD2 matches at 13 bases. The length of the CDR3 is 15 residues. V trimming: 4 bases; J trimming: 2 bases; junction bases outside the gene matches: 3. Germline CDR1 reads SGDLS; CDR2 reads YYNGEE. The CDR3 DNA reads as TGTGCCAGCAGCCGGACTAGCGGGAGTACCTACGAGCAGTACTTC. This translates into CASSRTSGSTYEQYF.

V is TRBV6-2 or TRBV6-3 and J is TRBJ2-7, with 9 positions matching TRBD2. V was pared by 5 bases and J by 6 bases, with 2 bases of the junction left unmatched. Looked up from germline, CDR1 is MNHEY and CDR2 is SVGEGT. The CDR3 has 12 residues. The CDR3 DNA sequence: TGTGCCAGCAGTCCTAGCGGGATCGAGCAGTACTTC. Translation gives CASSPSGIEQYF.

This rearrangement joins TRBV5-1 to TRBJ2-7, with D perhaps matching TRBD2 (6 bases). V lost 4 bases, J lost 0 bases, and 8 bases lay in between. Germline V gene sequence: CDR1 SGHRS, CDR2 YFSETQ. The CDR3 spans 13 residues. This CDR3 reads CASSVTSSYEQYF. In DNA form, the CDR3 reads TGCGCCAGCAGCGTGACTAGCTCCTACGAGCAGTACTTC.

Ten or more counts support this clonotype. This chain connects TRBV6-1 to TRBJ1-1, with 7 bases fitting TRBD1. Germline V gives CDR1 MNHNS, CDR2 SASEGT. The CDR3 totals 13 residues. Unmatched junction bases numbered 1, after V lost 6 bases and J lost 0 bases. The CDR3 DNA reads as TGTGCCAGCAGGGACAGGTTGAACACTGAAGCTTTCTTT. It yields the protein CASRDRLNTEAFF.

V and J are TRBV27 and TRBJ2-5; 10 bases agree with TRBD2. CDR1 is MNHEY, CDR2 SMNVEV, per germline (reference sequence). With 2 bases clipped from V and 7 bases from J, the junction kept 4 bases outside the gene matches. The CDR3 extends over 14 amino acids. The chain's CDR3 is CASSLGTSVATQYF. The CDR3 region has the DNA TGTGCCAGCAGTTTAGGGACTAGCGTTGCGACCCAGTACTTC.

The J gene is TRBJ2-7, the V gene TRBV7-9; 7 bases line up with TRBD2. The ends lost 6 bases at V and 1 base at J; junction bases unmatched: 0. Germline loops: CDR1 SEHNR, CDR2 FQNEAQ (reference sequence). The CDR3 runs to 12 residues. In DNA, the CDR3 is TGTGCCAGCAGGGGGGGGTCCTACGAGCAGTACTTC. Translation gives CASRGGSYEQYF.

About this clonotype itself: With a much larger clone just one base away, this may be a read error. CDR3 protein: CASRPDFPNYQETRYF. The CDR3 DNA follows: TGTGCCAGCAGACCGGACTTCCCGAATTACCAAGAGACCCGGTACTTC. V gene TRBV28 combines with J gene TRBJ2-5; D perhaps matches TRBD2 (5 bases). Looked up from germline, CDR1 is MDHEN and CDR2 is SYDVKM. This CDR3 has 16 amino acids.

This clonotype has at least ten counts. CDR3 sequence: CASSKDRGEADTQYF. CDR3 bases: TGTGCCAGCAGTAAAGACAGGGGAGAAGCAGATACGCAGTATTTT. The chain joins TRBV7-2 to TRBJ2-3; 8 bases agree with TRBD1. Trimming cost V 6 bases and J 4 bases; bases outside gene matches: 9. The CDR3 extends over 15 amino acids. Germline assignment: CDR1 SGHTA and CDR2 FQGNSA.

Note on this clonotype: Likely a read error: the CDR3 ends without its conserved phenylalanine or tryptophan. The gene calls are TRBV15 and TRBJ2-3, with 7 bases aligning to TRBD2. This CDR3 contains 15 residues. Trimming cost V 5 bases and J 0 bases; bases outside gene matches: 5. Germline assignment: CDR1 LNHNV and CDR2 YYDKDF (reference sequence). CDR3 DNA sequence: TGTGCCACCAGCCCTAGCGGTTATAGCACAGATACGCAGTATTCT. This codes for CATSPSGYSTDTQYS.

Points on this clonotype: The junction shows a germline mismatch at one end, possibly a read error. The chain couples TRBV7-7 to TRBJ2-5; D is possibly TRBD2 (7 bases). The CDR3 runs 16 residues. Germline V gene sequence: CDR1 SSHAT, CDR2 FNYEAQ (reference sequence). In nucleotides, the CDR3 is TGTGCTAGCAGCCTAGGGGGGGGACGCGCCCAAGAGACCCAGTACTTC. As protein: CASSLGGGRAQETQYF. The whole variable domain, remainder taken from reference TRBV7-7 and TRBJ2-5, is GAGVSQSPRYKVTKRGQDVTLRCDPISSHATLYWYQQALGQGPEFLTYFNYEAQPDKSGLPSDRFSAERPEGSISTLTIQRTEQRDSAMYRCASSLGGGRAQETQYFGPGTRLLVL.

This clonotype appeared a few times. The chain carries TRBV4-1 and TRBJ1-1; 8 nucleotides align to TRBD1. This CDR3 is 17 amino acids long. Germline V CDR1 and CDR2: MGHRA, YSYEKL. J lost 1 base, V lost 0 bases, and 7 bases had no gene match. CDR3 sequence (DNA): TGCGCCAGCAGCCAAGACGGTCACGGACAGGGGAACACTGAAGCTTTCTTT. Its protein is CASSQDGHGQGNTEAFF.